Below, 10 T cell receptor beta chains from the same sample are listed, as sequenced in a study of T-cell memory formation after mild COVID-19. TCRdb re-derived calls from the 5' RACE reads in MiXCR, one entry per CDR3 protein. The sample lists about 560,000 distinct CDR3 sequences; about a fifth were seen once. What was sequenced was PBMCs or a T cell subset sorted from them (not recorded which). Receptors were obtained from an adult woman who had mild COVID-19 (a few samples of this study predate the infection). Cell type and time point are not known.

Concerning this clonotype itself: At one end, the junction sequence differs from germline, possibly due to a read error. The CDR3 DNA reads as TGTGCCAGCAGCCCTACGACAGGGGGCAACCAGCCCCAGCATTTT. Protein sequence: CASSPTTGGNQPQHF. The chain combines TRBV7-8 with TRBJ1-5, with 10 bases fitting TRBD1. The CDR3 runs 15 residues. Germline CDR1 SGHVS, CDR2 FQNEAQ. The entire variable domain, with the rest obtained from reference TRBV7-8 and TRBJ1-5, is as follows: GAGVSQSPRYKVAKRGQDVALRCDPISGHVSLFWYQQALGQGPEFLTYFQNEAQLDKSGLPSDRFFAERPEGSVSTLKIQRTQQEDSAVYLCASSPTTGGNQPQHFGDGTRLSIL.

This clonotype was seen repeatedly, ten times or more. The chain carries TRBV29-1 and TRBJ2-2; 15 bases align to TRBD2. The V gene end was trimmed by 3 bases and the J gene end by 4 bases; junction bases not matched to a gene: 0. The CDR3 has 15 residues. Germline V gene data show CDR1 as SQVTM and CDR2 as ANQGSEA. CDR3 nucleotides: TGCAGCGTTGAGGGACTAGCGGGAGGCACCGGGGAGCTGTTTTTT. Translating gives CSVEGLAGGTGELFF.

This chain links TRBV28 with TRBJ1-1; 12 nucleotides align to TRBD1. The CDR3 has 16 residues. CDR1 and CDR2 (germline): MDHEN, SYDVKM. Germline trimming cut 8 bases from V and 1 base from J; bases unmatched to any gene: 8. For the CDR3, the DNA is TGTGCCAGCGGGCCGGGACAGGGGGCGAGGAACACTGAAGCTTTCTTT. It is translated as CASGPGQGARNTEAFF.

The chain has TRBV5-1 and TRBJ2-5; perhaps TRBD1 as D (5 bases). The germline V gene has CDR1 SGHRS and CDR2 YFSETQ. The CDR3 runs to 11 residues. Deletions cut 0 bases from V and 9 bases from J, with 6 bases between. The CDR3 sequence is CASSLEGAQYF. The CDR3 DNA is TGCGCCAGCAGCTTGGAAGGGGCCCAGTACTTC.

This chain links TRBV11-2 with TRBJ1-5; 12 nucleotides match TRBD1. The germline V gene has CDR1 SGHAT and CDR2 FQNNGV. The CDR3 is 15 amino acids. Unmatched junction bases numbered 6, after V lost 5 bases and J lost 7 bases. The CDR3 spells CASSPSGTGGQPQHF. CDR3 coding DNA: TGTGCCAGCAGCCCCTCCGGGACAGGGGGCCAGCCCCAGCATTTT. The full variable domain, completed using reference TRBV11-2 and TRBJ1-5, is EAGVAQSPRYKIIEKRQSVAFWCNPISGHATLYWYQQILGQGPKLLIQFQNNGVVDDSQLPKDRFSAERLKGVDSTLKIQPAKLEDSAVYLCASSPSGTGGQPQHFGDGTRLSIL.

V gene TRBV5-6 combines with J gene TRBJ1-5; D ambiguous. Germline-derived CDR1 and CDR2 are SGHDT and YYEEEE. Deletions cut 2 bases from V and 2 bases from J, with 17 bases between. The CDR3 consists of 17 residues. CDR3 region: CASSFFYNPRGNQPQHF. CDR3 DNA: TGTGCCAGCAGCTTCTTTTATAATCCACGGGGCAATCAGCCCCAGCATTTT. Combining the CDR3 with reference TRBV5-6 and TRBJ1-5 gives the whole variable domain DAGVTQSPTHLIKTRGQQVTLRCSPKSGHDTVSWYQQALGQGPQFIFQYYEEEERQRGNFPDRFSGHQFPNYSSELNVNALLLGDSALYLCASSFFYNPRGNQPQHFGDGTRLSIL.

The chain combines TRBV30 with TRBJ1-1; tentatively, D is TRBD1 (5 bases). The germline gives CDR1 GTSNPN, CDR2 SVGIG (reference sequence). V was trimmed by 3 bases and J by 4 bases, leaving 6 bases between them. The CDR3 loop spans 11 amino acids. The CDR3 nucleotides read TGTGCCTGGAGGAGGGGCACTGAAGCTTTCTTT. Residues: CAWRRGTEAFF.

Only a few counts were recorded for this clonotype. CDR3 in DNA: TGTGCCGGGGGGACAGGGTTTGAACAGCAGTTCTTC. It is translated as CAGGTGFEQQFF. V and J are TRBV6-1 and TRBJ2-1, with 9 positions matching TRBD1. This CDR3 contains 12 residues. Germline CDR1 reads MNHNS; CDR2 reads SASEGT. After removal of 11 bases from V and 11 bases from J, the junction contained 10 bases not matched to a gene.

This clonotype was detected only a few times. The chain has TRBV7-3 and TRBJ2-3; D gene unclear. V was cut by 3 bases and J by 4 bases, with 8 bases left in between. The CDR3 has 13 residues. Looked up from germline, CDR1 is SGHTA and CDR2 is FQGTGA. CDR3 bases: TGTGCCAGCAGCTTGCCCCTCTCAGATACGCAGTATTTT. Translating gives CASSLPLSDTQYF. Full variable domain (outside the CDR3, taken from reference TRBV7-3 and TRBJ2-3): GAGVSQTPSNKVTEKGKYVELRCDPISGHTALYWYRQSLGQGPEFLIYFQGTGAADDSGLPNDRFFAVRPEGSVSTLKIQRTERGDSAVYLCASSLPLSDTQYFGPGTRLTVL.

The CDR3 protein is CASSLTRDSGAAGANVLTF. The CDR3, as DNA: TGTGCCAGCAGCCTCACAAGGGACAGCGGAGCAGCTGGGGCCAACGTCCTGACTTTC. The J gene is TRBJ2-6, the V gene TRBV6-5, with 7 bases identical to TRBD1. CDR1 MNHEY and CDR2 SVGAGI come from the germline V gene. With 6 bases clipped from V and 2 bases from J, the junction kept 16 bases outside the gene matches. The CDR3 consists of 19 residues.